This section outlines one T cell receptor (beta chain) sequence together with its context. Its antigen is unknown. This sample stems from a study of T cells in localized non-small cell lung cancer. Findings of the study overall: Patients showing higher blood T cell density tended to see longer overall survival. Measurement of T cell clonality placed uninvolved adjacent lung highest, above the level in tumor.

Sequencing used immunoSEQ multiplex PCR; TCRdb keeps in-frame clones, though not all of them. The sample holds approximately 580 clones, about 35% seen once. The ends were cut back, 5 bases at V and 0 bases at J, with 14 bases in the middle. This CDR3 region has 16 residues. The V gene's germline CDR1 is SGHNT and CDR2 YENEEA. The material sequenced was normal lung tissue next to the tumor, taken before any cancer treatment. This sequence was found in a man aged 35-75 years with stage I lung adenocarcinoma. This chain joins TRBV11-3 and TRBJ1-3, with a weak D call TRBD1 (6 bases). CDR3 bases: TGTGCCAGCAGCCCCCAGGGGACCCACTCTGGAAACACCATATATTTT. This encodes CASSPQGTHSGNTIYF.